A selection of T cell receptor beta chains follows, all from one sample in a study of blood T cells in healthy people across ages. From the 5' RACE reads, TCRdb called clonotypes with MiXCR, one entry per CDR3 protein. This sample has about 1 million distinct CDR3 sequences, with 35% to 55% found just once. The sequenced material came from blood. The receptors come from a woman in her fifties or sixties in good health. CDR3s include the opening cysteine and the closing phenylalanine or tryptophan. A D gene is named only where the DNA matches it firmly. Rows may omit the clone size; those that give it use once, few, many or a size class.

>TRBV21-1|few|TRBJ2-5|NA
CASSRWSGRATGETQYF
TGTGCCAGCAGCAGGTGGAGCGGGAGGGCTACAGGGGAGACCCAGTACTTC
>TRBV7-9|few|TRBJ1-2|NA
CASSLGQFEGYTF
TGTGCCAGCAGCTTAGGACAGTTTGAAGGCTACACCTTC
>TRBV30|few|TRBJ2-4|NA
CAWSAGAKNIQYF
TGTGCCTGGAGTGCTGGGGCCAAAAACATTCAGTACTTC
>TRBV29-1|many|TRBJ2-3|NA
CSVEVNTQYF
TGCAGCGTTGAGGTTAATACGCAGTATTTT
>TRBV7-9|NA|TRBJ2-1|NA
CASSSTGVYEQFF
TGTGCCAGCAGCTCAACGGGGGTTTACGAGCAGTTCTTC
>TRBV6-1|few|TRBJ2-7|TRBD1
CASTRTGVDEQYF
TGTGCCAGCACTCGGACAGGGGTAGACGAGCAGTACTTC
>TRBV20-1|NA|TRBJ2-6|TRBD2
CSARAGRGSGANVLTF
TGCAGTGCTAGAGCCGGGCGGGGGTCTGGGGCCAACGTCCTGACTTTC
>TRBV2|few|TRBJ2-4|NA
CASTDPKNIQYF
TGTGCCAGCACGGATCCCAAAAACATTCAGTACTTC
>TRBV10-3|few|TRBJ2-7|NA
CAISEAHGKDEQYF
TGTGCCATCAGTGAAGCCCACGGGAAGGACGAGCAGTACTTC
>TRBV10-2|NA|TRBJ2-5|TRBD2
CASSELLAGGETQYF
TGCGCCAGCAGTGAGTTACTAGCGGGAGGGGAGACCCAGTACTTC
>TRBV2|NA|TRBJ1-2|NA
CASSEAVGNYGYTF
TGTGCCAGCAGTGAAGCGGTGGGGAACTATGGCTACACCTTC
>TRBV27|few|TRBJ2-1|NA
CASSLWTPSSYNEQFF
TGTGCCAGCAGTTTATGGACACCAAGCTCCTACAATGAGCAGTTCTTC
>TRBV28|NA|TRBJ2-5|TRBD1
CASSARNRGPVTQYF
TGTGCCAGCAGCGCCCGGAACAGGGGCCCAGTGACCCAGTACTTC
>TRBV20-1|many|TRBJ2-5|NA
CSASGLQETQYF
TGCAGTGCTAGCGGGCTCCAAGAGACCCAGTACTTC
>TRBV20-1|NA|TRBJ2-1|NA
CSAGETARPNEQFF
TGCAGTGCTGGGGAGACAGCAAGGCCCAATGAGCAGTTCTTC
>TRBV4-1|few|TRBJ2-7|TRBD2
CASSQAPTSGYEQYF
TGCGCCAGCAGCCAAGCTCCAACTAGCGGCTACGAGCAGTACTTC
>TRBV11-1|NA|TRBJ2-5|TRBD1
CASSLSSQGAETQYF
TGTGCCAGCAGCTTATCGAGCCAGGGGGCAGAGACCCAGTACTTC
>TRBV20-1|NA|TRBJ1-1|NA
CSAITAGSGTEAFF
TGCAGTGCTATTACCGCCGGATCTGGTACTGAAGCTTTCTTT
>TRBV15|few|TRBJ2-6|NA
CATSRVGANVLTF
TGTGCCACCAGCAGAGTTGGGGCCAACGTCCTGACTTTC
>TRBV5-1|NA|TRBJ2-7|TRBD1
CASSLGQGSREQYF
TGCGCCAGCAGCTTGGGACAGGGGTCTCGCGAGCAGTACTTC
>TRBV25-1|NA|TRBJ2-1|TRBD1
CASTPTGGQPSAGNEQFF
TGTGCCAGCACACCGACAGGGGGCCAGCCTAGCGCGGGCAATGAGCAGTTCTTC
>TRBV6-6|NA|TRBJ2-1|TRBD1
CASSLGQDEQFF
TGTGCCAGCAGTTTAGGACAGGATGAGCAGTTCTTC
>TRBV27|NA|TRBJ2-7|TRBD1
CASSPGQGGYNEQYF
TGTGCCAGCAGTCCTGGACAGGGGGGTTACAATGAGCAGTACTTC
>TRBV6-5|NA|TRBJ2-1|NA
CASTWSQGWSTYEQFF
TGTGCCAGCACCTGGAGCCAGGGTTGGAGCACCTACGAGCAGTTCTTC
>TRBV10-3|NA|TRBJ2-1|TRBD2
CATLGTIDYNEQFF
TGTGCCACTCTCGGGACTATCGACTACAATGAGCAGTTCTTC
>TRBV6-6|NA|TRBJ2-7|NA
CASSWENYNEQYF
TGTGCCAGCAGTTGGGAGAACTACAATGAGCAGTACTTC
>TRBV10-1|few|TRBJ2-3|NA
CASQDRGTDTQYF
TGCGCCAGCCAGGACCGAGGCACAGATACGCAGTATTTT
>TRBV14|few|TRBJ2-7|NA
CASSQLMLGTYEQYF
TGTGCCAGCAGCCAATTAATGTTGGGAACCTACGAGCAGTACTTC
>TRBV12-3/TRBV12-4|NA|TRBJ1-2|TRBD1
CASSLEGAYGYTF
TGTGCCAGCAGCCTGGAGGGGGCGTATGGCTACACCTTC
>TRBV5-1|NA|TRBJ2-7|NA
CASSLESGVAYEQYF
TGCGCCAGCAGCTTGGAATCAGGGGTAGCCTACGAGCAGTACTTC
>TRBV15|few|TRBJ2-7|TRBD2
CATSRETSGSYEQYF
TGTGCCACCAGCAGAGAGACTAGCGGGAGCTACGAGCAGTACTTC
>TRBV5-1|NA|TRBJ2-7|TRBD1
CASTTGQGFEQYF
TGCGCCAGCACGACAGGACAGGGATTCGAGCAGTACTTC
>TRBV7-9|few|TRBJ2-7|TRBD2
CASSMFQRESVYEQYF
TGTGCCAGCAGCATGTTCCAGCGGGAGTCGGTCTACGAGCAGTACTTC
>TRBV11-2|NA|TRBJ2-7|NA
CASSPPWGELTYEQYF
TGTGCCAGCAGCCCTCCCTGGGGGGAGCTAACCTACGAGCAGTACTTC
>TRBV6-1|NA|TRBJ2-7|NA
CASSEALRPSSYEQYF
TGTGCCAGCAGTGAAGCGCTCAGGCCCAGCTCCTACGAGCAGTACTTC
>TRBV18|few|TRBJ2-7|TRBD1
CASSPVIGQGEYEQYF
TGTGCCAGCTCACCCGTGATAGGACAGGGGGAATACGAGCAGTACTTC
>TRBV15|NA|TRBJ1-1|TRBD1
CATTGTADMNTEAFF
TGTGCCACGACCGGGACAGCAGACATGAACACTGAAGCTTTCTTT
>TRBV10-3|once|TRBJ1-2|NA
CAISEGKGANYGYTF
TGTGCCATCAGTGAAGGAAAAGGCGCTAACTATGGCTACACCTTC
>TRBV7-8|few|TRBJ2-7|TRBD2
CASSLGEGLGLLEQYF
TGTGCCAGCAGCTTAGGGGAGGGACTAGGCCTCCTCGAGCAGTACTTC
>TRBV30|NA|TRBJ2-7|NA
CAWSVGPTLSYEQYF
TGTGCCTGGAGTGTGGGGCCGACCCTCTCCTACGAGCAGTACTTC
>TRBV28|NA|TRBJ2-7|TRBD2
CASWGPGTSLWEQYF
TGTGCCAGCTGGGGGCCCGGGACTAGCCTTTGGGAGCAGTACTTC
>TRBV2|NA|TRBJ2-4|TRBD1
CASGTENIQYF
TGTGCCAGCGGGACAGAAAACATTCAGTACTTC
>TRBV29-1|few|TRBJ1-1|NA
CSVEGTLGETEAFF
TGCAGCGTTGAAGGGACACTGGGGGAGACTGAAGCTTTCTTT
>TRBV12-3/TRBV12-4|NA|TRBJ2-1|TRBD2
CASTHSLAGSTIEQFF
TGTGCCAGCACCCACTCTCTAGCGGGGAGTACTATTGAGCAGTTCTTC
>TRBV11-2|NA|TRBJ2-3|NA
CASSLSQAGDTQYF
TGTGCCAGCAGCTTATCCCAGGCCGGCGATACGCAGTATTTT
>TRBV7-6|NA|TRBJ1-6|NA
CASSLEEGSPLHF
TGTGCCAGCAGCCTTGAGGAGGGGTCACCCCTCCACTTT
>TRBV4-1|NA|TRBJ1-1|NA
CASSQAGMRTEAFF
TGCGCCAGCAGCCAAGCAGGGATGCGTACTGAAGCTTTCTTT
>TRBV9|NA|TRBJ2-7|TRBD1
CASSPLGQGWNEQYF
TGTGCCAGCAGCCCGCTCGGACAGGGCTGGAACGAGCAGTACTTC
>TRBV20-1|NA|TRBJ1-1|NA
CSALDWENTEAFF
TGCAGTGCTCTCGACTGGGAGAACACTGAAGCTTTCTTT
>TRBV20-1|NA|TRBJ2-7|NA
CSATEGGVDNEQYF
TGCAGTGCTACGGAGGGCGGTGTTGACAATGAGCAGTACTTC
>TRBV29-1|NA|TRBJ2-1|NA
CSAGDQAGSGGQFF
TGCAGCGCGGGGGACCAGGCGGGGAGCGGTGGGCAGTTCTTC
>TRBV5-5|many|TRBJ1-4|NA
CASSLDRSATNEKLFF
TGTGCCAGCAGCTTGGACAGATCTGCAACTAATGAAAAACTGTTTTTT
>TRBV6-4|many|TRBJ2-7|NA
CASRSHEQYF
TGTGCCAGCAGGAGCCACGAGCAGTACTTC
>TRBV6-5|few|TRBJ1-2|NA
CASSYLQDSRNYGYTF
TGTGCCAGCAGTTACCTCCAGGACAGTCGTAACTATGGCTACACCTTC
>TRBV20-1|NA|TRBJ1-2|NA
CSATRTAKLNYDYTF
TGCAGTGCCACGAGGACAGCCAAACTTAACTATGACTACACCTTC
>TRBV3-1|few|TRBJ2-4|TRBD2
CASSQEVRELNIQYF
TGTGCCAGCAGCCAAGAAGTGCGGGAGCTAAACATTCAGTACTTC
>TRBV6-5|NA|TRBJ2-5|TRBD2
CATLAGGLSGTQYF
TGTGCCACCTTAGCGGGGGGGCTTTCGGGGACCCAGTACTTC
>TRBV12-3/TRBV12-4|NA|TRBJ1-5|NA
CASSPDGRDNQPQHF
TGTGCCAGCAGCCCCGACGGGAGGGACAATCAGCCCCAGCATTTT
>TRBV7-9|NA|TRBJ1-1|NA
CASSRRQKVEDTEAFF
TGTGCCAGCAGTCGAAGACAAAAGGTTGAGGACACTGAAGCTTTCTTT
>TRBV5-1|NA|TRBJ2-2|TRBD2
CASSYGLAGDGTGELFF
TGCGCCAGCAGCTACGGACTAGCGGGAGACGGCACCGGGGAGCTGTTTTTT